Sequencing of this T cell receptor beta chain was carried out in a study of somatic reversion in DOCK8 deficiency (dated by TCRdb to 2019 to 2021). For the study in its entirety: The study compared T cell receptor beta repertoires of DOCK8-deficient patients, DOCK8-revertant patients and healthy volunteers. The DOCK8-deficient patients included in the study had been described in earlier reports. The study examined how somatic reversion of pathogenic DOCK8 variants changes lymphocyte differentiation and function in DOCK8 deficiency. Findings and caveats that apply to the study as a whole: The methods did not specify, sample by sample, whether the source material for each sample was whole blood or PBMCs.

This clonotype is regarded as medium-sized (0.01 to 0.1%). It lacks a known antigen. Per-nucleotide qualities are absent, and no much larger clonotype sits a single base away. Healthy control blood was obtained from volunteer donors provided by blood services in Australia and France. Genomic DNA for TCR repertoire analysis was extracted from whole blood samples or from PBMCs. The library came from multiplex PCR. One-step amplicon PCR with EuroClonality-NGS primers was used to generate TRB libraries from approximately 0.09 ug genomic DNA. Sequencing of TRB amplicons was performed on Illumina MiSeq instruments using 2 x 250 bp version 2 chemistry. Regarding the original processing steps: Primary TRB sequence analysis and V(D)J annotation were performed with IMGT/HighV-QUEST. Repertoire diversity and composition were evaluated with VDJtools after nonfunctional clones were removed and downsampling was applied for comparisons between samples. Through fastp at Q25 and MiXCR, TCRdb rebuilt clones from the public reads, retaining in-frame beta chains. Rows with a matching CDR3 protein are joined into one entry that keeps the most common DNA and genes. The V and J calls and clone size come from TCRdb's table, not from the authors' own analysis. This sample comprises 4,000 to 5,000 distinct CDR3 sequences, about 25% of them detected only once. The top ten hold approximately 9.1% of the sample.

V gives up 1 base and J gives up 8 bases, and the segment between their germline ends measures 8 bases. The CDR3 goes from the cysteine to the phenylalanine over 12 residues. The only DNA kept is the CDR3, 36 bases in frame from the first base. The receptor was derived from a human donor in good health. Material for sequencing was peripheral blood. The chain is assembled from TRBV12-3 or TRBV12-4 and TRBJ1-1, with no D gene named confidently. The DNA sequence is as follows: TGTGCCAGCAGTTTAGTCGTCAAGGAAGCTTTCTTT. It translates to CASSLVVKEAFF.